The T cell receptor (beta chain) described here comes from a study of PD-1 blockade in classical Hodgkin lymphoma. Study-level points and caveats: Exclusion was applied to patients who started nivolumab under 1 year after ASCT. Relapsed/refractory patients reportedly had lower baseline diversity than newly diagnosed patients. With CD4+ cells, TCR diversity rose significantly by C4D1, but not with CD8+ cells. Possibly reflecting disease activity or prior therapy, repertoire differences have causes that remain undefined.

Worth noting for this clone: Its matching antigen is unknown.

The table came from immunoSEQ multiplex PCR; TCRdb's copy has only in-frame clones and leaves some out. The repertoire holds around 28,000 clones, with about 88% as singletons. The germline gives CDR1 SGHKS, CDR2 YYEKEE (reference sequence). This CDR3 comprises 15 residues. The V and J ends lost 1 base and 0 bases respectively, with 8 bases between them. Described time point: cycle 4 day 1 (C4D1), after more than five weeks of nivolumab. Every one of the patients relapsed after autologous stem cell transplantation (brentuximab vedotin exposure was variable). Purification of CD4+ T cells from thawed PBMCs was achieved by magnetic negative selection.

The sequences come from CD4+ T cells from blood, collected before the fourth cycle of nivolumab. The sequence came from a human donor with classical Hodgkin lymphoma. The V and J genes are TRBV5-5 and TRBJ2-1; D is perhaps TRBD2 (5 bases). The chain's CDR3 is CASSLLGSSYNEQFF. The CDR3 DNA reads as TGTGCCAGCAGCTTGCTAGGGAGCTCCTACAATGAGCAGTTCTTC.